The TCR beta chain described here comes from a study of blood T cell repertoires in COVID-19. Whole-study context: T cells, B-cell-depleted T cells, or PBMCs provided the cDNA or gDNA that served as material.

The CDR3 runs to 14 residues. V lost 3 bases, J lost 3 bases, and 8 bases lay in between. The V gene's germline CDR1 is MDHEN and CDR2 SYDVKM. Exposed volunteers were people who met a COVID-19 case within 2 weeks before study entry. Per the original data handling: Quantification of nucleated cells was approximated via reference gene primer amplification. TCRdb's table, derived via immunoSEQ multiplex PCR, lists solely in-frame clones and lacks some. V and J calls and clone size are as listed in that table; D and trimming were resolved from the DNA. The sample holds some 320,000 clones, over 85% seen once.

This clonotype originated in a woman aged 45-60 years who had been exposed to COVID-19. The chain carries TRBV28 and TRBJ1-4; D ambiguous. The source material was PBMCs or T cells enriched from blood (not recorded which). The CDR3 loop reads CASSLGIANEKLFF. The CDR3 nucleotides read TGTGCCAGCAGTTTGGGCATAGCTAATGAAAAACTGTTTTTT. The whole variable domain, remainder taken from reference TRBV28 and TRBJ1-4, is DVKVTQSSRYLVKRTGEKVFLECVQDMDHENMFWYRQDPGLGLRLIYFSYDVKMKEKGDIPEGYSVSREKKERFSLILESASTNQTSMYLCASSLGIANEKLFFGSGTQLSVL.